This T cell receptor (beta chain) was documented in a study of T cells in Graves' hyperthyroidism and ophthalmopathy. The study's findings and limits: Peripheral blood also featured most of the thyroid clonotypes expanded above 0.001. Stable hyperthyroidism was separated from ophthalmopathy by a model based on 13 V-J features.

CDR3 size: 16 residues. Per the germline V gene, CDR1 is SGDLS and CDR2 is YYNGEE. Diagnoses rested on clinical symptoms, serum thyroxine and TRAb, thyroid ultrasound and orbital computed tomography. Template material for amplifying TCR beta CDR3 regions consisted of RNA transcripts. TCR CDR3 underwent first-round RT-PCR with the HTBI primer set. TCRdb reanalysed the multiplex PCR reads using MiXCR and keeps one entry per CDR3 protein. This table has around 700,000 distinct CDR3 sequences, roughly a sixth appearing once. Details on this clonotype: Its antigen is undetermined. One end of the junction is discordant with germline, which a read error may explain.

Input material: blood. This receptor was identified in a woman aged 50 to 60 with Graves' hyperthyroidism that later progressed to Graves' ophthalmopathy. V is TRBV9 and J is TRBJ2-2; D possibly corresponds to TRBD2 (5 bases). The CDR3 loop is CASSVTHRTRTGELLF. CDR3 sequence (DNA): TGTGCCAGCAGCGTAACCCACCGGACTCGGACCGGGGAGCTGCTTTTT. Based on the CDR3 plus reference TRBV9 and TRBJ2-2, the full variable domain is DSGVTQTPKHLITATGQRVTLRCSPRSGDLSVYWYQQSLDQGLQFLIQYYNGEERAKGNILERFSAQQFPDLHSELNLSSLELGDSALYFCASSVTHRTRTGELLFGEGSRLTVL.